This record looks at one TCR beta chain sequence and its context. Its specificity is unknown. After removal of 10 bases from V and 6 bases from J, the junction contained 11 bases not matched to a gene. Germline CDR1 reads MRHNA; CDR2 reads SNTAGT. This CDR3 is 13 amino acids long. The sample belongs to a study of monozygotic twins with cystic fibrosis. TCRdb's table, derived via immunoSEQ multiplex PCR, lists solely in-frame clones and lacks some. Seen here are over 30,000 clones, 75% to 95% observed once, and the top ten hold 0.15% to 0.2%. Study outcomes and limitations: No link emerged between shared CDR3 counts and age, concordance or severity. V usage most resembled the co-twin in 13 of 16 pairs. The repertoire was suggested to be naive-dominated, clonality median around 0.0095. Monozygotic CF twins shared more identical nucleotide clonotypes than unrelated patients.

This receptor was identified in a boy under 10 years old with cystic fibrosis. The rearrangement links TRBV6-4 to TRBJ2-5, with 7 bases that match TRBD1. What was sequenced was blood. This chain's CDR3 is CAIVPTGVKTQYF. DNA of the CDR3: TGTGCCATCGTCCCTACAGGGGTGAAGACCCAGTACTTC.